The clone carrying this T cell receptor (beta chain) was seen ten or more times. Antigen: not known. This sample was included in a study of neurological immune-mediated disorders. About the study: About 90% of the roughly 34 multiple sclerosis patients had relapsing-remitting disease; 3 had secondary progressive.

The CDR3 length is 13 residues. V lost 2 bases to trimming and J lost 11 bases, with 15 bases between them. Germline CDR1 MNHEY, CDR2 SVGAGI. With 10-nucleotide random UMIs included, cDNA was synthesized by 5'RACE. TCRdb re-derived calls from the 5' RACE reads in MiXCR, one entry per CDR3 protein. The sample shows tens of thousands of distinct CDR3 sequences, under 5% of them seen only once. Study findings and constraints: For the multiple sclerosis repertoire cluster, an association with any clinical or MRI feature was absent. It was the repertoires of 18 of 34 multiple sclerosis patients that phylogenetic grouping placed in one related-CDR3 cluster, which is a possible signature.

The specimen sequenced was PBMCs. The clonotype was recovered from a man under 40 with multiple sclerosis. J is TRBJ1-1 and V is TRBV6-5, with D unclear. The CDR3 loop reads CASSYGHASLAFF. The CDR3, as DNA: TGTGCCAGCAGTTACGGGCACGCTAGTTTGGCTTTCTTT.